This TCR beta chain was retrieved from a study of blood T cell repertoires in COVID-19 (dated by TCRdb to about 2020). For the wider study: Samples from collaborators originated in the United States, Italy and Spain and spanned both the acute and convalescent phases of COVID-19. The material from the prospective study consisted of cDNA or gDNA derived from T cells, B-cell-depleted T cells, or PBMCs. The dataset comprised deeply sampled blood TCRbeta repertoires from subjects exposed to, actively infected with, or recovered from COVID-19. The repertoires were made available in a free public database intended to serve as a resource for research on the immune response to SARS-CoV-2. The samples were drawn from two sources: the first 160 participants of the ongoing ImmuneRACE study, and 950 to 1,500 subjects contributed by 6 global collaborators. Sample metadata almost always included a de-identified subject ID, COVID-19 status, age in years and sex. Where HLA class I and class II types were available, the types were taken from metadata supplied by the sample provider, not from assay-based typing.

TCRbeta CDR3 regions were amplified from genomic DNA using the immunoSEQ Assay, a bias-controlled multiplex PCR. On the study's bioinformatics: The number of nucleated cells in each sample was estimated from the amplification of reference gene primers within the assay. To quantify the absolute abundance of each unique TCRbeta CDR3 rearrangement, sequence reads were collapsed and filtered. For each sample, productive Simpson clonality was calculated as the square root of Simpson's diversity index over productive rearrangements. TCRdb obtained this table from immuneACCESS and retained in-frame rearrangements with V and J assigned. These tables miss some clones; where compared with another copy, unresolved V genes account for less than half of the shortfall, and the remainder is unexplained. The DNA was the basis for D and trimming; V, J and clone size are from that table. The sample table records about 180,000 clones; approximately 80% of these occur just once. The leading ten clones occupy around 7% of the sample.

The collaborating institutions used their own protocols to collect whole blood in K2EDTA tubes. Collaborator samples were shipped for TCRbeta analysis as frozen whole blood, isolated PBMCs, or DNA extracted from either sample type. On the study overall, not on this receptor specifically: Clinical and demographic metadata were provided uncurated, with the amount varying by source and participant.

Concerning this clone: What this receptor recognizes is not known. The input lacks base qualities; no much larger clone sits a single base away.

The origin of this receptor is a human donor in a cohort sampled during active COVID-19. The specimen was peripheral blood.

CDR3 protein: CASSFTGVVNTEAFF. The DNA is TGTGCCAGCAGCTTTACAGGGGTAGTAAACACTGAAGCTTTCTTT. The V gene is TRBV5-6 and the J gene is TRBJ1-1, and 7 junctional nucleotides match TRBD1. Ends trimmed: V by 2 bases, J by 2 bases; bases unmatched to a gene: 6. CDR1 and CDR2 are drawn from the germline V gene: SGHDT, YYEEEE. The CDR3 runs 15 residues from the cysteine to the phenylalanine. This entry keeps only the CDR3 DNA: 45 bases, framed from base 1.